This T cell receptor (beta chain) was found in a study of Tregs in tolerant kidney transplant recipients. Thawed PBMCs were FACS-sorted into unstimulated CD4+CD25+CD127- regulatory T cells, CD4+CD25- non-regulatory cells, CD4 and CD8 cells. The V gene lost 1 base and the J gene lost 7 bases, with 10 bases spanning the gap. The CDR3 contains 13 residues. Germline lookup yields CDR1 MNHEY and CDR2 SVGAGI. TCRdb's copy holds only in-frame clones and misses some; the assay was immunoSEQ multiplex PCR. Of some 70,000 clones in the sample, roughly nine tenths were seen once. Sample: CD4+ T cells from blood, taken before the transplant. This receptor was identified in a human donor who received a combined kidney and bone marrow transplant. The V and J genes are TRBV6-5 and TRBJ1-1; D remains ambiguous. The CDR3 loop reads CASSYLERSEAFF. The DNA for the CDR3 is TGTGCCAGCAGTTACTTAGAAAGGAGTGAAGCTTTCTTT.